This T cell receptor beta chain is from a study of T-cell memory formation after mild COVID-19. Using its own MiXCR run on the 5' RACE reads, TCRdb lists one record per CDR3 protein. The sample holds roughly 310,000 distinct CDR3 sequences, around a sixth seen once. Findings and limits, study-wide: CD4+ bias marked clones expanding day 15 to 37, unlike balanced contracting clones. Pre-infection memory contained some responding clones, which suggested that cross-reactive memory had joined. Clonal second-wave expansions that peaked on day 37 had unconfirmed SARS-CoV-2 specificity. Clones that contracted clustered mainly in CM and EM if CD4+ and in EMRA if CD8+.

The CDR3 length is 16 residues. With 5 bases clipped from V and 6 bases from J, the junction kept 11 bases outside the gene matches. Germline V lookup: CDR1 LNHDA, CDR2 SQIVND (reference sequence). This clonotype was observed a handful of times. What it binds is unknown. V gene TRBV19 combines with J gene TRBJ2-2; the match to TRBD1 covers 8 bases. Sequencing used PBMCs or a T cell subset sorted from them (not recorded which). The receptor comes from a man younger than 35 who had mild COVID-19 (a few samples of this study predate the infection). Cell type and time point are not known. The CDR3 here is CASSPSTTGVAGELFF. The CDR3, as DNA: TGTGCCAGTAGTCCCTCAACGACAGGGGTCGCCGGGGAGCTGTTTTTT.